This T cell receptor (beta chain) emerged from a study of cytomegalovirus exposure and HLA in healthy donors. Study as a whole: Earlier, fewer than 140 million unique TCR beta sequences were recovered from roughly 180 million T cells by an analysis.

The PCR had 60 Vbeta and 13 Jbeta primers. Sequenced by immunoSEQ multiplex PCR; TCRdb stores in-frame clones only, minus some. The table shows around 120,000 clones, with about 80% occurring only once. The CDR3 is made up of 17 amino acids. Germline V gene data show CDR1 as LGHNA and CDR2 as YSLEER. Trimming cost V 0 bases and J 3 bases, with 17 bases left between them. The donors comprised healthy bone marrow donors. The rearrangement joins TRBV4-3 to TRBJ1-1, with a weak D call TRBD1 (6 bases). The specimen was PBMCs. The clonotype originates from a man under 40 in good health and CMV-seropositive. The CDR3 loop is CASSQDQKQGWDTEAFF. Here the CDR3 DNA reads TGCGCCAGCAGCCAAGATCAGAAACAGGGATGGGACACTGAAGCTTTCTTT.